This passage covers 5 T cell receptor beta chains from one sample sequenced in a study of PD-L1 blockade in urothelial cancer. Assay used: immunoSEQ multiplex PCR; TCRdb lists only in-frame clones, some missing. The repertoire holds more than 65,000 clones, with about nine tenths as singletons. This sample comprised PBMCs, obtained around atezolizumab (anti-PD-L1) treatment. The receptors here all came from a woman in her 70s with urothelial cancer.

The CDR3 loop is CASRAGQGIRGYTF. CDR3 nucleotides: TGTGCCAGCAGGGCAGGACAGGGAATCAGGGGCTACACCTTC. J is TRBJ1-2 and V is TRBV2, with 8 bases that match TRBD1. V dropped 6 bases and J dropped 8; count of bases not matched to a gene: 11. Germline CDR1 reads SNHLY; CDR2 reads FYNNEI. The CDR3 has 14 amino acids.

The chain has TRBV30 and TRBJ1-2, with TRBD1 matching 10 bases. This CDR3 has 17 residues. V gave up 5 bases and J gave up 5 bases; unmatched junction bases: 17. Germline assignment: CDR1 GTSNPN and CDR2 SVGIG (reference sequence). The CDR3 DNA reads as TGTGCCTGGCTAGGGCAGGGACAGGGGAGTTCTCTATATGGCTACACCTTC. Residues: CAWLGQGQGSSLYGYTF. The variable domain in full, completed from reference TRBV30 and TRBJ1-2, reads SQTIHQWPATLVQPVGSPLSLECTVEGTSNPNLYWYRQAAGRGLQLLFYSVGIGQISSEVPQNLSASRPQDRQFILSSKKLLLSDSGFYLCAWLGQGQGSSLYGYTFGSGTRLTVV.

The genes are TRBV5-6 and TRBJ2-1; weak D call: TRBD1 (6 bases). The germline V gene encodes CDR1 SGHDT and CDR2 YYEEEE. Trimming took off 4 bases at V and 8 bases at J, with 13 bases between the two ends. This CDR3 spans 13 amino acids. The CDR3 is CASSGNRVDEQFF. The DNA of the CDR3 is TGTGCCAGCAGCGGAAACAGGGTTGATGAGCAGTTCTTC.

This clone turned up a few times. The gene calls are TRBV27 and TRBJ2-3; weak D call: TRBD2 (5 bases). The germline gives CDR1 MNHEY, CDR2 SMNVEV (reference sequence). The CDR3 is 13 amino acids. V was cut by 7 bases and J by 0 bases, with 8 bases left in between. The CDR3 protein is CASNGGSTDTQYF. As DNA, the CDR3 is TGTGCCAGCAACGGCGGGAGCACAGATACGCAGTATTTT.

The chain recombines TRBV28 with TRBJ2-1; possible D gene TRBD2, 5 bases. Germline lookup yields CDR1 MDHEN and CDR2 SYDVKM. The CDR3 runs to 15 residues. The V gene lost 5 bases and the J gene lost 6 bases, with 17 bases spanning the gap. The chain's CDR3 is CASSPMGSSGNEQFF. The CDR3 nucleotides are TGTGCCAGCAGTCCGATGGGATCGAGCGGCAATGAGCAGTTCTTC.